These T cell receptor beta chains were read from a single sample in a study of shared clonotypes between healthy human individuals. Using immunoSEQ multiplex PCR, the repertoire was profiled, and TCRdb retains in-frame clones only, with some absent. In the table there are roughly 2,000,000 clones, about 95% of which are singletons. The source material was naive CD8+ T cells sorted from blood. All receptors derive from a man aged 18 to 29 in good health. CDR3s include the opening cysteine and the closing phenylalanine or tryptophan.

J gene: TRBJ2-3
CDR3 length: 15
V gene: TRBV28
CDR3 protein: CASSPGGGSTDTQYF

J gene: TRBJ2-2
CDR3 length: 15
V gene: TRBV5-4
CDR3 protein: CASSTRGGNTGELFF

J gene: TRBJ2-1
CDR3 length: 15
V gene: TRBV27
CDR3 protein: CASGTASGGDNEQFF

J gene: TRBJ2-7
CDR3 length: 14
V gene: TRBV27
CDR3 protein: CASSFGQSSYEQYF

J gene: TRBJ2-3
CDR3 length: 16
V gene: TRBV5-1
CDR3 protein: CASSIPGLAGTDTQYF

J gene: TRBJ2-5
CDR3 length: 19
V gene: TRBV12-5
CDR3 protein: CASGLDYGDGTGRTETQYF

J gene: TRBJ1-5
CDR3 length: 13
V gene: TRBV30
CDR3 protein: CAWATGAGQPQHF

J gene: TRBJ2-5
CDR3 length: 16
V gene: TRBV7-9
CDR3 protein: CASSERLAGVQETQYF

J gene: TRBJ2-7
CDR3 length: 13
V gene: TRBV6-5
CDR3 protein: CASGEGGSYEQYF

J gene: TRBJ1-1
CDR3 length: 14
V gene: TRBV11-1
CDR3 protein: CASSLGSGPTEAFF

J gene: TRBJ2-1
CDR3 length: 19
V gene: TRBV6-1
CDR3 protein: CASSEARNSMVIQFDEQFF

J gene: TRBJ2-7
CDR3 length: 15
V gene: TRBV4-3
CDR3 protein: CASSQEESRVYEQYF

J gene: TRBJ1-3
CDR3 length: 16
V gene: TRBV9
CDR3 protein: CASSSPRTGSGNTIYF

J gene: TRBJ2-7
CDR3 length: 16
V gene: TRBV4-3
CDR3 protein: CASSQDPRTVSYEQYF

J gene: TRBJ2-2
CDR3 length: 14
V gene: TRBV30
CDR3 protein: CAWTLGGADGELFF

J gene: TRBJ1-2
CDR3 length: 14
V gene: TRBV7-9
CDR3 protein: CASSLGQSGDGYTF

J gene: TRBJ1-2
CDR3 length: 15
V gene: TRBV5-5
CDR3 protein: CASSLDSTGAYGYTF

J gene: TRBJ2-1
CDR3 length: 16
V gene: TRBV5-1
CDR3 protein: CASSLTRTPPYNEQFF

J gene: TRBJ2-5
CDR3 length: 14
V gene: TRBV5-1
CDR3 protein: CASSLVTNEETQYF

J gene: TRBJ2-7
CDR3 length: 18
V gene: TRBV4-2
CDR3 protein: CASSSPTGFLPFRSEQYF

J gene: TRBJ2-1
CDR3 length: 15
V gene: TRBV7-3
CDR3 protein: CASSLGVTRNDEQFF

J gene: TRBJ2-7
CDR3 length: 14
V gene: TRBV7-9
CDR3 protein: CASSLLDRGYEQYF

J gene: TRBJ2-2
CDR3 length: 16
V gene: TRBV9
CDR3 protein: CASSVEWGENTGELFF

J gene: TRBJ2-7
CDR3 length: 14
V gene: TRBV9
CDR3 protein: CASRDRDRGYEQYF

J gene: TRBJ1-2
CDR3 length: 15
V gene: TRBV7-8
CDR3 protein: CASSGPVGTNYGYTF

J gene: TRBJ2-7
CDR3 length: 13
V gene: TRBV4-3
CDR3 protein: CASSQDRFYEQYF

J gene: TRBJ2-1
CDR3 length: 12
V gene: TRBV9
CDR3 protein: CASSWTDNEQFF

J gene: TRBJ2-1
CDR3 length: 17
V gene: TRBV27
CDR3 protein: CASSYWSGMFSYNEQFF

J gene: TRBJ2-7
CDR3 length: 14
V gene: TRBV4-1
CDR3 protein: CASSQDRTTYEQYF

J gene: TRBJ2-5
CDR3 length: 13
V gene: TRBV7-7
CDR3 protein: CASSSLDGETQYF

J gene: TRBJ1-2
CDR3 length: 11
V gene: TRBV30
CDR3 protein: CARWSWNGYTF

J gene: TRBJ2-3
CDR3 length: 17
V gene: TRBV9
CDR3 protein: CASSVARTSGSTDTQYF

J gene: TRBJ2-7
CDR3 length: 14
V gene: TRBV7-2
CDR3 protein: CASSLADSPYEQYF

J gene: TRBJ1-6
CDR3 length: 16
V gene: TRBV7-9
CDR3 protein: CASSLEGSLYNSPLHF

J gene: TRBJ1-5
CDR3 length: 15
V gene: TRBV27
CDR3 protein: CASSHGQGNNQPQHF

J gene: TRBJ2-7
CDR3 length: 15
V gene: TRBV6-1
CDR3 protein: CASSEGLAETYEQYF

J gene: TRBJ2-3
CDR3 length: 16
V gene: TRBV21-1
CDR3 protein: CASSKAGRSSTDTQYF

J gene: TRBJ2-6
CDR3 length: 15
V gene: TRBV29-1
CDR3 protein: CSAFFTGSGANVLTF

J gene: TRBJ2-7
CDR3 length: 17
V gene: TRBV2
CDR3 protein: CASRTGTGGLGSYEQYF

J gene: TRBJ1-2
CDR3 length: 14
V gene: TRBV13
CDR3 protein: CASSYWGDNYGYTF

J gene: TRBJ1-2
CDR3 length: 16
V gene: TRBV12-5
CDR3 protein: CASGPRAGAYDYGYTF

J gene: TRBJ2-7
CDR3 length: 15
V gene: TRBV28
CDR3 protein: CASSLRDRGVYEQYF

J gene: TRBJ2-3
CDR3 length: 17
V gene: TRBV13
CDR3 protein: CASSLGLGRGSTDTQYF

J gene: TRBJ2-4
CDR3 length: 14
V gene: TRBV28
CDR3 protein: CASSLALGGNIQYF

J gene: TRBJ1-2
CDR3 length: 15
V gene: TRBV4-2
CDR3 protein: CASSPGGGQGYGYTF

J gene: TRBJ1-2
CDR3 length: 13
V gene: TRBV15
CDR3 protein: CATSNGQGDGYTF

J gene: TRBJ1-2
CDR3 length: 11
V gene: TRBV20-1
CDR3 protein: CSARGQHGYTF

J gene: TRBJ2-2
CDR3 length: 15
V gene: TRBV4-1
CDR3 protein: CASSQAPGATGELFF

J gene: TRBJ1-1
CDR3 length: 13
V gene: TRBV29-1
CDR3 protein: CSVGGGVDTEAFF

J gene: TRBJ2-7
CDR3 length: 14
V gene: TRBV28
CDR3 protein: CASSFGTGWDEQYF